Listed below are T cell receptor beta chains from one sample, sequenced in a study of blood T cells in healthy people across ages. TCRdb processed the 5' RACE reads anew with MiXCR; each CDR3 protein has one entry. In the table there are 550,000 to 600,000 distinct CDR3 sequences, roughly 43% of which are singletons. Sequences were obtained from blood. Receptors originate from a man at least 80 years old in good health. Each CDR3 is given with its conserved first and last residue. Each record gives: clone size, J gene, D gene, V gene, CDR3 DNA, CDR3 protein. D genes are given only for firm matches. The size entry is marked missing in some rows and otherwise reads once, few, many or a size class.

>.|TRBJ2-2|TRBD2|TRBV5-1
TGCGCCGGCACACTAGCGGGATTCTCCACCGGGGAGCTGTTTTTT
CAGTLAGFSTGELFF
>.|TRBJ2-2|TRBD1|TRBV7-8
TGTGCCAGCAGCTTTCGGTCCCGCCAGGGGGTTGCCGGGGAGCTGTTTTTT
CASSFRSRQGVAGELFF
>few|TRBJ2-3|TRBD2|TRBV5-1
TGCGCCAGCAGCTATACTAGCGGGGGGCGAGATACGCAGTATTTT
CASSYTSGGRDTQYF
>.|TRBJ1-3|.|TRBV7-9
TGTTCCAGCAGCTTAGCTCGGACACCCGTAAATTCTGGAAACACCATATATTTT
CSSSLARTPVNSGNTIYF
>.|TRBJ2-3|.|TRBV3-1
TGTGCCAGCAGCCCTAGGGACCAAAGGGAAGATACGCAGTATTTT
CASSPRDQREDTQYF
>.|TRBJ2-1|TRBD2|TRBV6-1
TGTGCCAGCGGGGGGCGAACTAGCGGGGCCTACAATGAGCAGTTCTTC
CASGGRTSGAYNEQFF
>.|TRBJ2-4|TRBD1|TRBV11-2
TGTGCCAGCAGCTCTCCGACAGGGTCGGGAAACATTCAGTACTTC
CASSSPTGSGNIQYF
>.|TRBJ2-1|TRBD2|TRBV27
TGTGCCAGCAGTCCGATCTCCGGGGGGGCCAGTGAGCAGTTCTTC
CASSPISGGASEQFF
>few|TRBJ2-7|.|TRBV7-2
TGTGCCAGCAGATCAAGGGCGCCAGGGCCCTACGAGCAGTACTTC
CASRSRAPGPYEQYF
>.|TRBJ1-2|TRBD1|TRBV3-1
TGTGCCAGCAGCCAAGAGTCCGACAGGGGGATCTATGGCTACACCTTC
CASSQESDRGIYGYTF
>.|TRBJ2-1|.|TRBV20-1
TGCAGTGCTAGCACGGCCAATGCCTACAATGAGCAGTTCTTC
CSASTANAYNEQFF
>few|TRBJ2-1|TRBD2|TRBV7-9
TGTGCCAGCAGCCCCAGACTAGCGGCGTCCTACAATGAGCAGTTCTTC
CASSPRLAASYNEQFF
>.|TRBJ2-1|TRBD2|TRBV5-6
TGTGCCAGCAGCTTCGGCGGGAGATTTTCCTACAATGAGCAGTTCTTC
CASSFGGRFSYNEQFF
>.|TRBJ1-4|TRBD1|TRBV20-1
TGCAGTGCTGCGGATCCGGGACAGCCGGGGGGTTATACGTTTTTT
CSAADPGQPGGYTFF
>.|TRBJ2-7|.|TRBV7-2
TGTGCCAGCAGTCCTCGATCTGGGGGTCCCTACGAGCAGTACTTC
CASSPRSGGPYEQYF